Below, 29 T cell receptor beta chains from the same sample are listed, as sequenced in a study of shared clonotypes between healthy human individuals (dated by TCRdb to 2020 to 2022). The library was made by the immunoSEQ multiplex PCR assay. This is the immuneACCESS table as TCRdb keeps it, with only in-frame sequences that have V and J called. A part of the clones is gone; compared with another copy, unresolved V genes explain less than half, and the rest is unexplained. In all, the sample holds around 2,000,000 clones, and about 95% of those were seen once. Clones ranked in the top ten supply around 1.2% of the sample. For the CD8 naive samples, CD45RO-negative cells were positively selected for CCR7, yielding a CD45RA+CCR7+ population from which TemRA cells were excluded. Sequenced material: naive CD8+ T cells sorted from blood. The cell subset or site label for this specimen denotes: CD45RA+CCR7+. The receptors originated from a man aged 18 to 30 in good health.

The V gene is TRBV4-3, the J gene TRBJ1-2; 9 nucleotides line up with TRBD1. J lost 0 bases, V lost 4 bases, and 9 bases had no gene match. Germline V gene sequence: CDR1 LGHNA, CDR2 YSLEER. This CDR3 has 17 residues. The DNA for the CDR3 is TGCGCCAGCAGCCCAGAAGTGGGGACAGGGACTAACTATGGCTACACCTTC. Translation gives CASSPEVGTGTNYGYTF.

The chain recombines TRBV6-7 with TRBJ1-1, with D tentatively TRBD1 (5 bases). TRBV6-7 is noted as an ORF with a role that remains uncertain. This CDR3 is 15 amino acids long. V lost 0 bases and J lost 0, with 8 bases in between. CDR3 DNA: TGTGCCAGCAGTTACTCGGTCAGGGTGAACACTGAAGCTTTCTTT. This gives the protein CASSYSVRVNTEAFF.

This chain joins TRBV4-1 and TRBJ1-5; 7 nucleotides match TRBD1. The CDR3 is made up of 18 amino acids. V shed 1 base, J shed 2 bases, and the junction held 11 bases outside the gene matches. Per germline, CDR1 MGHRA and CDR2 YSYEKL. The CDR3 region is CASSQGGDRVLGNQPQHF. The CDR3 coding sequence is TGCGCCAGCAGCCAAGGGGGAGACAGGGTCTTGGGCAATCAGCCCCAGCATTTT.

This chain links TRBV4-2 with TRBJ2-5; TRBD2 agrees at 10 bases. Germline V gene data show CDR1 as LGHNA and CDR2 as YNFKEQ. V was pared by 0 bases and J by 5 bases, with 6 bases of the junction left unmatched. The CDR3 length is 16 residues. CDR3 sequence: CASSQEGTSEYETQYF. As DNA, the CDR3 is TGTGCCAGCAGCCAAGAGGGGACTAGCGAGTACGAGACCCAGTACTTC.

The chain recombines TRBV13 with TRBJ1-1; 10 nucleotides agree with TRBD1. The CDR3 sequence is 14 residues long. CDR1 is PRHDT, CDR2 FYEKMQ, per germline (reference sequence). V lost 4 bases and J lost 10; bases outside the gene matches: 9. This chain's CDR3 is CASSYGTGEVVAFF. DNA for the CDR3: TGTGCCAGCAGCTACGGGACAGGGGAGGTCGTAGCTTTCTTT.

The chain carries TRBV9 and TRBJ1-3, with a weak D call TRBD1 (5 bases). The ends were cut back, 4 bases at V and 0 bases at J, with 11 bases in the middle. Per the germline V gene, CDR1 is SGDLS and CDR2 is YYNGEE. This CDR3 comprises 15 residues. The chain's CDR3 is CASSHGTDSGNTIYF. The CDR3 coding sequence is TGTGCCAGCAGCCACGGGACCGACTCTGGAAACACCATATATTTT.

This clone was recorded only once. The chain has TRBV25-1 and TRBJ1-2; D may be TRBD1 (6 bases). Germline V lookup: CDR1 MGHDK, CDR2 SYGVNS. The length of the CDR3 is 12 residues. V lost 8 bases, J lost 8 bases, and 15 bases lay in between. CDR3 DNA sequence: TGTGCCAGCCTTGAGACAGGAGGAGGCTACACCTTC. Its protein is CASLETGGGYTF.

The V gene is TRBV2, the J gene TRBJ2-7; 7 bases map to TRBD2. The germline gives CDR1 SNHLY, CDR2 FYNNEI. V lost 7 bases to trimming and J lost 5 bases; unmatched junction nucleotides: 11. The CDR3 length is 14 residues. DNA for the CDR3: TGTGCCAGCACCCAATGGGGGGAGGGGAACGAGCAGTACTTC. Its protein is CASTQWGEGNEQYF.

This chain uses TRBV27 with TRBJ2-7; D is unresolved. V dropped 3 bases and J dropped 2 bases, with 8 bases sitting between them. Germline CDR1 reads MNHEY; CDR2 reads SMNVEV (reference sequence). The CDR3 is 13 residues long. The CDR3 is CASSFNGPYEQYF. The CDR3 DNA reads as TGTGCCAGCAGTTTCAACGGGCCCTACGAGCAGTACTTC.

This rearrangement joins TRBV27 to TRBJ2-1; the D gene is possibly TRBD2 (7 bases). Germline V gene data show CDR1 as MNHEY and CDR2 as SMNVEV (reference sequence). The CDR3 extends over 15 amino acids. Trimming shortened V by 8 bases and J by 4 bases, and 18 bases separated the two germline ends. The CDR3 here is CASRHGGASYNEQFF. CDR3 nucleotide sequence: TGTGCCAGCCGGCATGGGGGGGCCTCTTACAATGAGCAGTTCTTC.

The chain couples TRBV5-1 to TRBJ1-2; TRBD1 agrees at 9 bases. The CDR3 covers 15 residues. In germline, CDR1 is SGHRS, CDR2 YFSETQ. V trimming: 4 bases; J trimming: 4 bases; junction bases outside the gene matches: 8. The CDR3 is CASSGEGQGIYGYTF. The CDR3 DNA follows: TGCGCCAGCAGCGGTGAAGGACAGGGGATCTATGGCTACACCTTC.

Worth noting for this clone: Other DNA sequences in the sample encode the same CDR3. The chain employs TRBV27 and TRBJ1-2, with TRBD1 as a possible D gene (5 bases). Between the trimmed V and J ends, which lost 4 bases and 4 bases, there was a span of 10 bases. This CDR3 has 13 residues. Germline CDR1 and CDR2: MNHEY and SMNVEV (reference sequence). The CDR3 region is CASSYRQSYGYTF. The CDR3 nucleotides are TGTGCCAGCAGTTATAGACAGTCCTATGGCTACACCTTC.

CDR3 DNA sequence: TGTGCCAGCAGCTTAGTTCCTTATGAGCAGTTCTTC. Translating it yields CASSLVPYEQFF. The chain employs TRBV13 and TRBJ2-1; D remains ambiguous. V dropped 1 base and J dropped 8 bases, with 6 bases sitting between them. Per germline, CDR1 PRHDT and CDR2 FYEKMQ (reference sequence). The length of the CDR3 is 12 residues. The variable domain in full, completed from reference TRBV13 and TRBJ2-1, reads AAGVIQSPRHLIKEKRETATLKCYPIPRHDTVYWYQQGPGQDPQFLISFYEKMQSDKGSIPDRFSAQQFSDYHSELNMSSLELGDSALYFCASSLVPYEQFFGPGTRLTVL.

The chain combines TRBV5-6 with TRBJ1-1; D unresolved. The V and J ends lost 3 bases and 3 bases respectively, with 6 bases between them. CDR1 SGHDT and CDR2 YYEEEE come from the germline V gene. CDR3 length equals 12 residues. The CDR3 sequence is CASSSPYTEAFF. The CDR3, as DNA: TGTGCCAGCAGCTCCCCGTACACTGAAGCTTTCTTT.

The rearrangement uses TRBV5-4 and TRBJ2-5; TRBD2 agrees at 12 bases. CDR1 is SGHNT and CDR2 is YYREEE in the germline V gene (reference sequence). Trimming took 4 bases from V and 2 from J; bases not matched to a gene: 6. The CDR3 extends over 16 amino acids. The DNA of the CDR3 is TGTGCCAGCAGCCTGTTACTAGCGGGAGGTCAAGAGACCCAGTACTTC. Amino acid sequence: CASSLLLAGGQETQYF.

V gene TRBV12-5 combines with J gene TRBJ2-1, with a weak D call TRBD2 (5 bases). This CDR3 region has 14 residues. Germline V gives CDR1 LGHNT, CDR2 FRNRAP. The ends were cut back, 2 bases at V and 6 bases at J, with 11 bases in the middle. The CDR3 is CASGLSVSVNEQFF. The CDR3 DNA reads as TGTGCTAGTGGTTTGTCGGTTAGCGTCAATGAGCAGTTCTTC.

This clone occurred once. The rearrangement joins TRBV9 to TRBJ1-6; 7 bases fit TRBD1. The CDR3 has 16 residues. V dropped 0 bases and J dropped 5; count of bases not matched to a gene: 5. The germline V gene encodes CDR1 SGDLS and CDR2 YYNGEE. The CDR3 loop is CASSVGGTANNSPLHF. Here the CDR3 DNA reads TGTGCCAGCAGCGTAGGGGGGACAGCAAATAATTCACCCCTCCACTTT.

In DNA form, the CDR3 reads TGTGCCAGCTCACAAGACGATTACGAGCAGTACTTC. Protein: CASSQDDYEQYF. This chain connects TRBV18 to TRBJ2-7; D unclear. Deletions cut 4 bases from V and 4 bases from J, with 8 bases between. The germline V gene encodes CDR1 KGHSH and CDR2 LQKENI. The CDR3 contains 12 residues.

J is TRBJ2-7 and V is TRBV7-9, with 9 positions matching TRBD1. With V trimmed by 4 bases and J by 5 bases, 6 bases remained unmatched. Germline CDR1 SEHNR, CDR2 FQNEAQ (reference sequence). This CDR3 comprises 14 residues. CDR3 protein: CASSSRDRAHEQYF. The CDR3, as DNA: TGTGCCAGCAGCTCCCGGGACAGGGCCCACGAGCAGTACTTC.

The V and J genes are TRBV4-1 and TRBJ1-2; D unclear. V dropped 4 bases and J dropped 8 bases, with 11 bases sitting between them. CDR1 and CDR2 (germline): MGHRA, YSYEKL. The CDR3 is made up of 12 amino acids. The CDR3 DNA follows: TGCGCCAGCAGCCGTTCAGGCGACGGCTACACCTTC. Protein sequence: CASSRSGDGYTF.

This rearrangement joins TRBV13 to TRBJ2-1; 8 nucleotides align to TRBD1. From germline, CDR1 is PRHDT and CDR2 FYEKMQ (reference sequence). The CDR3 consists of 13 residues. Trimming cost V 4 bases and J 7 bases; bases outside gene matches: 3. CDR3 loop: CASSSRTGNEQFF. The CDR3 DNA reads as TGTGCCAGCAGCTCCCGGACAGGGAATGAGCAGTTCTTC.

Here the CDR3 reads CASSLAGTTEAFF. The CDR3, as DNA: TGTGCCAGCAGCTTAGCCGGGACAACTGAAGCTTTCTTT. The chain joins TRBV6-5 to TRBJ1-1; TRBD1 might be the D (6 bases). This CDR3 comprises 13 residues. V was cut by 6 bases and J by 5 bases, with 13 bases left in between. Germline CDR1 is MNHEY and CDR2 is SVGAGI.

The chain carries TRBV5-6 and TRBJ1-1; D not resolved. The CDR3 sequence is 13 residues long. V was trimmed by 4 bases and J by 2 bases, leaving 9 bases between them. Germline values: CDR1 SGHDT, CDR2 YYEEEE. The chain's CDR3 is CASSEGDNTEAFF. Here the CDR3 DNA reads TGTGCCAGCAGCGAGGGAGATAACACTGAAGCTTTCTTT.

CDR3 DNA sequence: TGTGCCAGCAGCTTGTTCAGCCTTGAGACCCAGTACTTC. This codes for CASSLFSLETQYF. This rearrangement joins TRBV5-6 to TRBJ2-5; D gene uncertain. V lost 1 base and J lost 5, with 9 bases in between. From germline, CDR1 is SGHDT and CDR2 YYEEEE. There are 13 residues in the CDR3.

This CDR3 reads CASSPQGWYGYTF. In nucleotides, the CDR3 is TGTGCCAGCAGTCCTCAGGGGTGGTATGGCTACACCTTC. J is TRBJ1-2 and V is TRBV27; D may be TRBD1 (6 bases). The V and J ends lost 5 bases and 5 bases respectively, with 12 bases between them. Germline V gene sequence: CDR1 MNHEY, CDR2 SMNVEV (reference sequence). This CDR3 is built from 13 residues.

The V and J genes are TRBV7-9 and TRBJ1-1, with TRBD1 as a possible D gene (6 bases). The CDR3 length is 13 residues. Per germline, CDR1 SEHNR and CDR2 FQNEAQ (reference sequence). V gave up 8 bases and J gave up 5 bases, with 15 bases separating them. The DNA of the CDR3 is TGTGCCAGCTCACGGGGGGGCCTTACTGAAGCTTTCTTT. Protein: CASSRGGLTEAFF.

The gene calls are TRBV27 and TRBJ2-1; D is perhaps TRBD2 (5 bases). Germline CDR1 MNHEY, CDR2 SMNVEV (reference sequence). The CDR3 is made up of 14 amino acids. V was clipped by 4 bases and J by 8 bases, with 15 bases between them. CDR3 DNA sequence: TGTGCCAGCAGTTCGGCCGGGGTTCGGTATGAGCAGTTCTTC. The encoded protein is CASSSAGVRYEQFF.

In regard to this clone: Other DNA sequences in the same sample also yield this CDR3. This chain links TRBV27 with TRBJ2-1; 11 bases map to TRBD2. The CDR3 extends over 14 amino acids. Germline-derived CDR1 and CDR2 are MNHEY and SMNVEV (reference sequence). V was pared by 8 bases and J by 9 bases, with 9 bases of the junction left unmatched. The chain's CDR3 is CASSLAGGPGEQFF. In DNA, the CDR3 is TGTGCCAGCTCCTTAGCGGGGGGGCCCGGTGAGCAGTTCTTC.

The chain employs TRBV6-5 and TRBJ1-2, with 11 positions matching TRBD1. Germline-derived CDR1 and CDR2 are MNHEY and SVGAGI. V was pared by 4 bases and J by 7 bases, with 8 bases of the junction left unmatched. The CDR3 spans 15 residues. CDR3 loop: CASSLGGQGAVGYTF. The CDR3 bases are TGTGCCAGCAGTTTAGGCGGACAGGGGGCTGTTGGCTACACCTTC.